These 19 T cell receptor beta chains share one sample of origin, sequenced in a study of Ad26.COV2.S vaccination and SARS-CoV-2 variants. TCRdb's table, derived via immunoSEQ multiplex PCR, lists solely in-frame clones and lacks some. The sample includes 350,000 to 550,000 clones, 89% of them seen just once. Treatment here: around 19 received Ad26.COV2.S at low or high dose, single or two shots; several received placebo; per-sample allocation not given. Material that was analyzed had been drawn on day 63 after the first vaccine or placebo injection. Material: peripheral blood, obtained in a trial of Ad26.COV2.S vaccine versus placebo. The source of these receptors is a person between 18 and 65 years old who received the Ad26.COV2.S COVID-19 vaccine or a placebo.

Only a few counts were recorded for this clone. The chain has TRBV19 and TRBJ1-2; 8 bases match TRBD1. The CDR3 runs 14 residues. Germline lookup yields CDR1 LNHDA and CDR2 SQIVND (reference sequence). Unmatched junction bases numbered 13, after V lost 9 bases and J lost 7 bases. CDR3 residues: CARLSARGLSGYTF. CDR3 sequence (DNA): TGTGCCAGGTTGTCCGCCAGGGGGCTAAGTGGCTACACCTTC.

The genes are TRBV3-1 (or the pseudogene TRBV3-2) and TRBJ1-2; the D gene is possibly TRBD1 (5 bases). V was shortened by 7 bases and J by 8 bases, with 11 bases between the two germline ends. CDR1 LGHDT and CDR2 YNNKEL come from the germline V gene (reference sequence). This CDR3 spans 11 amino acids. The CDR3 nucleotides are TGTGCCAGCAAAAGGGGTGACGGCTACACCTTC. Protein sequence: CASKRGDGYTF.

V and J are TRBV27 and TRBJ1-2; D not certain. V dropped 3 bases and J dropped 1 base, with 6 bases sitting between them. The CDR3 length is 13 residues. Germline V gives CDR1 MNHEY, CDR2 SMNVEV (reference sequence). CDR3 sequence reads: CASSFGINYGYTF. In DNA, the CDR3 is TGTGCCAGCAGTTTCGGGATTAACTATGGCTACACCTTC.

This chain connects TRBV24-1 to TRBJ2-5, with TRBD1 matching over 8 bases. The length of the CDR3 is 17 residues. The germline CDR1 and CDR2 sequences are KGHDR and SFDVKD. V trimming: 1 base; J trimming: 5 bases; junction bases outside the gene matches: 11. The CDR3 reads CATSDLDTGGIGETQYF. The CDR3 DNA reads TGTGCCACCAGTGATTTAGATACAGGGGGTATCGGGGAGACCCAGTACTTC.

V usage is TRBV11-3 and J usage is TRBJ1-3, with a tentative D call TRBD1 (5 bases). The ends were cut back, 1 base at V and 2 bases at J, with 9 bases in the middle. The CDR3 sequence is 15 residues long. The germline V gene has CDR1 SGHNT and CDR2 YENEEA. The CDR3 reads CASSLGGNTGNTIYF. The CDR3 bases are TGTGCCAGCAGCTTAGGGGGCAATACTGGAAACACCATATATTTT.

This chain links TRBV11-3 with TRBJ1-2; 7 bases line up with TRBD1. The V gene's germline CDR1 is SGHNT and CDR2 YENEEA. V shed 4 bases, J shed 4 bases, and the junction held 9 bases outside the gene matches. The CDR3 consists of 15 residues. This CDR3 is CASSSGGTAFYGYTF. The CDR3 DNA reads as TGTGCCAGCAGCTCGGGGGGGACAGCCTTCTATGGCTACACCTTC. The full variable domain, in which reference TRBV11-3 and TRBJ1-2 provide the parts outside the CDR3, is EAGVVQSPRYKIIEKKQPVAFWCNPISGHNTLYWYLQNLGQGPELLIRYENEEAVDDSQLPKDRFSAERLKGVDSTLKIQPAELGDSAVYLCASSSGGTAFYGYTFGSGTRLTVV.

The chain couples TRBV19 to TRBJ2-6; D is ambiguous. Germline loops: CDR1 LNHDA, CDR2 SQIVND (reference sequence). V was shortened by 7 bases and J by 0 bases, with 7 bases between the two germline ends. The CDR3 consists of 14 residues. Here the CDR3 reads CASISRSGANVLTF. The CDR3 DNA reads TGTGCCAGTATCAGCCGCTCTGGGGCCAACGTCCTGACTTTC.

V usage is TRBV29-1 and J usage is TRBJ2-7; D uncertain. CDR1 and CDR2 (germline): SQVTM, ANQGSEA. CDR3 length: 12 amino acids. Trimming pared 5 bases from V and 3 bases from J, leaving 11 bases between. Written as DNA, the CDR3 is TGCAGCGTTTCTTATGGGATCTACGAGCAGTACTTC. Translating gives CSVSYGIYEQYF.

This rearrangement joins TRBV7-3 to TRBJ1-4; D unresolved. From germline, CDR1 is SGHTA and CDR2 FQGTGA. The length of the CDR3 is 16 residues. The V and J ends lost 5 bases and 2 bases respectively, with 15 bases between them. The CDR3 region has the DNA TGTGCCAGCAGCCCCCAAGGCCCTGGGACTAATGAAAAACTGTTTTTT. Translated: CASSPQGPGTNEKLFF.

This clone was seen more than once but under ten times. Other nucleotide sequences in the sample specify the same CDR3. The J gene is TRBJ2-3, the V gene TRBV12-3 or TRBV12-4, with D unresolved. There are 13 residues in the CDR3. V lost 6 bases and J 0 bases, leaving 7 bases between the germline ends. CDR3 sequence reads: CASSLPSTDTQYF. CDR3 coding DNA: TGTGCCAGCAGCCTACCGAGCACAGATACGCAGTATTTT.

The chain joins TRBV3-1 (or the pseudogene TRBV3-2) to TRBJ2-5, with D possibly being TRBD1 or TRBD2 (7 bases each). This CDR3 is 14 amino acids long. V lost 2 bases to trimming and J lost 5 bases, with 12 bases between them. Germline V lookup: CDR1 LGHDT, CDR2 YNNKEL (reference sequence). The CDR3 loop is CASSQQGGFETQYF. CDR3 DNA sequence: TGTGCCAGCAGCCAACAGGGGGGGTTCGAGACCCAGTACTTC.

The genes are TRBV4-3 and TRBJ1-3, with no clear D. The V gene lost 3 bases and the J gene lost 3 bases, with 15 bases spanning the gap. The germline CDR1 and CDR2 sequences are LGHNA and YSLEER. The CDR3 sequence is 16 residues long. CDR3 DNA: TGCGCCAGCAGCCAGAGGAGGGCGAGATTTGGAAACACCATATATTTT. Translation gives CASSQRRARFGNTIYF.

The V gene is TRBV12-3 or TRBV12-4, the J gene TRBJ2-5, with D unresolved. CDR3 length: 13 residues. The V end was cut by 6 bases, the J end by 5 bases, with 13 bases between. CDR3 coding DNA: TGTGCCAGCAGACTGAATCCCCGGGAGACCCAGTACTTC. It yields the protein CASRLNPRETQYF.

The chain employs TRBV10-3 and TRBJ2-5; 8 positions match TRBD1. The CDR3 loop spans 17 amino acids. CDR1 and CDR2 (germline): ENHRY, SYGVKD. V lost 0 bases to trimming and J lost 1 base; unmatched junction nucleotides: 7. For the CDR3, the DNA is TGTGCCATCAGTGAGTCGGTCGGGACAGGCCCCCAAGAGACCCAGTACTTC. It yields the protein CAISESVGTGPQETQYF.

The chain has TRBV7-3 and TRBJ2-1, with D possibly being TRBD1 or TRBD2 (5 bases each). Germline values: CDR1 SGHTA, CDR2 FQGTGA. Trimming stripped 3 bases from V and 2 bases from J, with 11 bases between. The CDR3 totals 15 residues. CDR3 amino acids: CASSFQGSAYNEQFF. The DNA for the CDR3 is TGTGCCAGCAGCTTCCAGGGTAGCGCCTACAATGAGCAGTTCTTC.

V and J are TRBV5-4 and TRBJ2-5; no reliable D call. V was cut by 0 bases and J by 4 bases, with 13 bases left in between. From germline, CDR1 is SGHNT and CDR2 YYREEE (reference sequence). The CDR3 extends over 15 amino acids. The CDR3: CASSLGLTALETQYF. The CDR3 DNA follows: TGTGCCAGCAGCTTGGGGCTAACGGCGCTAGAGACCCAGTACTTC.

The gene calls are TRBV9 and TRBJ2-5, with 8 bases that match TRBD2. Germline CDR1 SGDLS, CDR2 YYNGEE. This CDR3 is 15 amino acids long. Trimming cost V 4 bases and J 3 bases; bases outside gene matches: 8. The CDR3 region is CASSISAGGEETQYF. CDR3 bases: TGTGCCAGCAGCATATCCGCCGGGGGGGAAGAGACCCAGTACTTC.

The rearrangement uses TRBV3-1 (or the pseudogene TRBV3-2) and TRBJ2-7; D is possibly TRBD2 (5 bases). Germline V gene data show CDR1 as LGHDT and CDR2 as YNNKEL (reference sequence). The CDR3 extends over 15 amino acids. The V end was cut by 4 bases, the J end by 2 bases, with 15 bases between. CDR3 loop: CASSPGRTAPYEQYF. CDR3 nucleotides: TGTGCCAGCAGCCCGGGTCGGACTGCCCCCTACGAGCAGTACTTC.

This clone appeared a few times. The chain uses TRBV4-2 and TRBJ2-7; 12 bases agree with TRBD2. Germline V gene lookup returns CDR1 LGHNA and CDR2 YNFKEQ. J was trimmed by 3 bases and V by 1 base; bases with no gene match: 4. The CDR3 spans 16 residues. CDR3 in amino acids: CASSQGLAGESYEQYF. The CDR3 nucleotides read TGTGCCAGCAGCCAAGGACTAGCGGGGGAGAGCTACGAGCAGTACTTC.